The present T cell receptor beta chain was sequenced within a study of shared clonotypes between healthy human individuals. Study-wide results and caveats: The represented genetic and exposure-history diversity was limited by the small number of donors.

About this clone itself: The antigen remains undetermined.

The study enrolled healthy HIV-negative adults without recent acute infections or vaccinations as donors. The CDR3 totals 16 residues. Trimming shortened V by 6 bases and J by 3 bases, and 20 bases separated the two germline ends. In germline, CDR1 is MRHNA, CDR2 SNTAGT. Each cell subset's genomic DNA was divided evenly among several immunoSEQ plates. The data were produced by immunoSEQ multiplex PCR, yet TCRdb's version contains in-frame clones alone and is incomplete. The table has fewer than 600,000 clones, approximately 79% seen once. The genes are TRBV6-4 and TRBJ1-1; the D gene is possibly TRBD1 (6 bases). The clonotype originates from a woman in her thirties or forties in good health. Some clones in this sample may be carry-over from other donors' samples. The sample was PBMCs. CDR3 residues: CASSPDGGGGHTEAFF. The CDR3 DNA reads TGTGCCAGCAGCCCCGATGGGGGGGGCGGGCACACTGAAGCTTTCTTT.